This TCR beta chain was sequenced for a study of T cells in localized non-small cell lung cancer (dated by TCRdb to the early 2020s). Describing the broader study: The study analyzed T cell repertoires of a few hundred early-stage NSCLC patients, comparing tumors and uninvolved tumor-adjacent lungs. All 240 or so NSCLC patients in the cohort were treatment-naive and had localized lung tumors that were resected. NSCLC patients had a mean age of roughly 66 years, and about 140 were male and about a hundred female. The paper's findings and limits, for the study overall: Higher T cell density in blood was associated with longer overall survival, whereas higher clonality in adjacent lung was associated with shorter survival. Uninvolved tumor-adjacent lung showed the highest T cell clonality, higher than tumor, which suggests more focused antigenic responses in the uninvolved tumor-adjacent lung. Because multi-region sequencing of the tumors was not done, intratumor heterogeneity could not be ruled out. Because the study design was exploratory, TCR variables were selected using unadjusted p-values without false-discovery rate correction. A median of roughly 50 of the top 100 tumor clones turned up in the paired uninvolved adjacent lung, and around 27 of those clones also ranked among the top 100 of that same adjacent lung.

CDR1 and CDR2, per the germline V gene (reference sequence), are LNHDA and SQIVND. Its CDR3 holds 15 amino acids, cysteine through phenylalanine. The CDR3 DNA has 45 bases and is translated from base 1. Relative to germline, V is missing 3 bases and J is missing 2 bases, with 5 bases of the junction outside any gene match. TCR beta CDR3 regions were sequenced from DNA using the immunoSEQ Assay. The authors' analysis ran thus. To compute T cell density, TCR beta template counts were normalized to usable DNA, which was estimated by amplifying housekeeping genes. Using the preseqR package, richness was estimated by extrapolating to 120,000 templates for tissue samples and 400,000 templates for PBMC samples. Clonality was calculated as one minus Pielou's evenness. Tissue-enriched TCRs were identified by differential abundance testing using productive amino-acid clonotypes, minimum total count 5 and alpha 0.1. Repertoire overlap between compartments was quantified with the Jaccard Index and Morisita Overlap Index. GLIPH grouped TCR beta CDR3s together with public tetramer-defined viral CDR3s, and a viral motif had to include at least three viral sequences and show V-gene enrichment. TCRdb limited this immuneACCESS table to in-frame rearrangements with V and J called. A share of clones is missing; checked studies link under half to unresolved V genes, and the rest is unexplained. Clone size and V and J calls were adopted from that table, with D and trimming inferred from the DNA. Within this sample are 800 to 1,000 clones, with less than 25% of them counted one time only. Together, the top ten hold about 14% of the sample.

Two independent pathologists confirmed that the uninvolved adjacent lung, which was taken at least 2 cm from the tumor margin, was free of atypia. At diagnosis, peripheral blood, uninvolved tumor-adjacent lung and tumor were collected and were preserved as a mix of fresh-frozen and FFPE material. This clone is categorized as hyperexpanded (1% or more). It has no known antigen specificity. Base quality data are lacking; no much larger clone is found one base away. The chain employs TRBV19 and TRBJ2-3; TRBD2 agrees with 7 junctional bases. The receptor's source is a man aged 40 to 70 with stage I lung adenocarcinoma. The sample here was normal lung tissue next to the tumor, taken before any cancer treatment. In nucleotides, the sequence is TGTGCCAGTAGTATCGGGAGCGGGATCACAGATACGCAGTATTTT. Translated, this is CASSIGSGITDTQYF.